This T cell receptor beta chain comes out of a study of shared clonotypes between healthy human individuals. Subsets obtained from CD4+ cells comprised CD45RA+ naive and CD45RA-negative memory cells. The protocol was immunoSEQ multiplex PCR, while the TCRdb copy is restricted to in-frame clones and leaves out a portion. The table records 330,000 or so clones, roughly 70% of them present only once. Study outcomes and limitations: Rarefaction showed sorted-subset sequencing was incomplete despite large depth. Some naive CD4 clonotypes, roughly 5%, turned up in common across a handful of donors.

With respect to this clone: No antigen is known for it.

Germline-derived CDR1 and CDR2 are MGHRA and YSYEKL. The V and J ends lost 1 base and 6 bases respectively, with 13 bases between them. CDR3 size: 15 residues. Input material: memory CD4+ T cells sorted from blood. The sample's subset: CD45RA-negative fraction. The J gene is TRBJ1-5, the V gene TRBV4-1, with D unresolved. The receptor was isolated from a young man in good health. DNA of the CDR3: TGCGCCAGCAGCCAAGCTGAACAACAATTTCAGCCCCAGCATTTT. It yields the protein CASSQAEQQFQPQHF.